A selection of T cell receptor beta chains follows, all from one sample in a study of blood T cells in healthy people across ages. MiXCR, run by TCRdb on the 5' RACE reads, gives a single entry per CDR3 protein. The table shows 450,000 to 700,000 distinct CDR3 sequences, with 25% to 30% occurring only once. Source material: blood. These receptors all stem from a woman in her sixties or seventies in good health. Both conserved end residues are part of each CDR3. The order of the fields is J gene, D gene, clone size, V gene, CDR3 DNA, CDR3 protein. D genes are given only for firm matches. A clone size is listed for some rows: how often the clone was seen (once, few, many), or a class if it is expanded.

J: TRBJ2-1; D: .; size: few; V: TRBV27; DNA: TGTGCCAGCAGTTTGCGCAGGGACCCCTACAATGAGCAGTTCTTC; CDR3: CASSLRRDPYNEQFF
J: TRBJ2-1; D: TRBD2; size: few; V: TRBV11-2; DNA: TGTGCCAGCAGCTTAAAACTAGCGGGGCGAAATAAGGATGAGCAGTTCTTC; CDR3: CASSLKLAGRNKDEQFF
J: TRBJ1-2; D: TRBD1; size: many; V: TRBV29-1; DNA: TGCAGCGCAACCGGGACAGCCGGGATTGCGGGTGGCTACACCTTC; CDR3: CSATGTAGIAGGYTF
J: TRBJ2-5; D: .; size: .; V: TRBV5-1; DNA: TGCGCCAGCAGCATGGGAACGGGGCCGGAGACCCAGTACTTC; CDR3: CASSMGTGPETQYF
J: TRBJ1-6; D: .; size: .; V: TRBV9; DNA: TGTGCCAGCAGCCCGCAAAGTGGGGGGCAATCACCCCTCCACTTT; CDR3: CASSPQSGGQSPLHF
J: TRBJ2-1; D: TRBD2; size: .; V: TRBV3-1; DNA: TGTGCCAGCAGCCAACCTAAAAGCGGGAGAAATGAGCAGTTCTTC; CDR3: CASSQPKSGRNEQFF
J: TRBJ2-7; D: .; size: few; V: TRBV7-3; DNA: TGTGCCAGCAGCTCAACAGGAGGGCCCCTCTACGAGCAGTACTTC; CDR3: CASSSTGGPLYEQYF
J: TRBJ1-2; D: .; size: .; V: TRBV20-1; DNA: TGCAGTGCTACCAGGGACGACTATGGCTACACCTTC; CDR3: CSATRDDYGYTF
J: TRBJ1-2; D: TRBD1; size: .; V: TRBV7-2; DNA: TGTGCCAGCAGCTCCCAGGGGGCCGTCTATGGCTACACCTTC; CDR3: CASSSQGAVYGYTF
J: TRBJ1-2; D: .; size: few; V: TRBV5-1; DNA: TGCGCCAGCAGCTTGGGGGGGGCAGATGGCTACACCTTC; CDR3: CASSLGGADGYTF
J: TRBJ1-1; D: TRBD1; size: .; V: TRBV5-1; DNA: TGCGCCAGCAGCCGGGGGGACAGGGTGGCCACTGAAGCTTTCTTT; CDR3: CASSRGDRVATEAFF
J: TRBJ2-3; D: .; size: .; V: TRBV6-6; DNA: TGTGCCAGCAGTTACTCGGATGGAGATACGCAGTATTTT; CDR3: CASSYSDGDTQYF
J: TRBJ1-5; D: .; size: .; V: TRBV6-6; DNA: TGTGCCAGCAGTTACTACGATCAGCCCCAGCATTTT; CDR3: CASSYYDQPQHF
J: TRBJ2-1; D: TRBD1; size: .; V: TRBV7-8; DNA: TGTGCCAGCAGCTTACGACAGGGACCCTACAATGAGCAGTTCTTC; CDR3: CASSLRQGPYNEQFF
J: TRBJ2-7; D: TRBD2; size: many; V: TRBV7-2; DNA: TGTGCCAGCAGCCTCATAGCGGGGGGCTCCTACGAGCAGTACTTC; CDR3: CASSLIAGGSYEQYF
J: TRBJ2-4; D: TRBD1; size: .; V: TRBV24-1; DNA: TGTGCCACCAGTGATCGGACAGGGGGGAACATTCAGTACTTC; CDR3: CATSDRTGGNIQYF
J: TRBJ1-2; D: .; size: .; V: TRBV7-2; DNA: TGTGCCAGCAGCTTAGAGGGGGGGGGCTCCGGGTATGGCTACACCTTC; CDR3: CASSLEGGGSGYGYTF
J: TRBJ2-1; D: TRBD2; size: .; V: TRBV3-1; DNA: TGTGCCAGCAGCCGGACTAGCGGGGGGGATGAGCAGTTCTTC; CDR3: CASSRTSGGDEQFF
J: TRBJ2-5; D: .; size: .; V: TRBV2; DNA: TGTGCCGGCAGTGCGGATCGGGCCGACTACGAGACCCAGTACTTC; CDR3: CAGSADRADYETQYF
J: TRBJ2-3; D: TRBD2; size: .; V: TRBV14; DNA: TGTGCCAGCAGCCACCTTAGCGGGGGGGCAGATACGCAGTATTTT; CDR3: CASSHLSGGADTQYF
J: TRBJ2-2; D: TRBD1; size: .; V: TRBV10-3; DNA: TGTGCCACCCACCGGGACAGGGGCGTGAACACCGGGGAGCTGTTTTTT; CDR3: CATHRDRGVNTGELFF
J: TRBJ2-5; D: .; size: .; V: TRBV4-3; DNA: TGCGCCAGCAGCCAAGGGGGGAACAGGGTATGGGAGACCCAGTACTTC; CDR3: CASSQGGNRVWETQYF
J: TRBJ1-4; D: .; size: .; V: TRBV7-2; DNA: TGTGCCAGCAGCTTAGAGGGACAAGCTAATGAAAAACTGTTTTTT; CDR3: CASSLEGQANEKLFF
J: TRBJ1-6; D: .; size: .; V: TRBV9; DNA: TGTGCCAGCAGCCCCAGAGCAGGGGACAATTCACCCCTCCACTTT; CDR3: CASSPRAGDNSPLHF
J: TRBJ2-5; D: .; size: .; V: TRBV7-2; DNA: TGTGCCAGCAGCTCCGGTCTCGGGTACGAGCACTACTTC; CDR3: CASSSGLGYEHYF
J: TRBJ1-1; D: .; size: .; V: TRBV9; DNA: TGTGCCAGCAGCGCCGACCAGGGGAACACTGAAGCTTTCTTT; CDR3: CASSADQGNTEAFF
J: TRBJ2-7; D: TRBD2; size: few; V: TRBV20-1; DNA: TGCAGTGCCGTGAGAGCGGGGGGGTACGAGCAGTACTTC; CDR3: CSAVRAGGYEQYF
J: TRBJ1-2; D: TRBD1; size: few; V: TRBV9; DNA: TGTGCCAGCAGCGTTGGACAGGCCGGTAACTATGGCTACACCTTC; CDR3: CASSVGQAGNYGYTF
J: TRBJ2-7; D: .; size: few; V: TRBV4-3; DNA: TGCGCCAGCAGCCACCCACAGGGAGACGAGCAGTACTTC; CDR3: CASSHPQGDEQYF
J: TRBJ1-5; D: TRBD1; size: few; V: TRBV6-2/TRBV6-3; DNA: TGTGCCAGCAGTTACCTACAAGGACAGGGGAGAAGACAGCCCCAGCATTTT; CDR3: CASSYLQGQGRRQPQHF
J: TRBJ1-2; D: TRBD1; size: .; V: TRBV29-1; DNA: TGCAGCCTTTTGACAGGGGTCTATGGCTACACCTTC; CDR3: CSLLTGVYGYTF
J: TRBJ1-5; D: .; size: .; V: TRBV30; DNA: TGTGCCTACACCATGAATAGCAATCAGCCCCAGCATTTT; CDR3: CAYTMNSNQPQHF
J: TRBJ2-7; D: TRBD2; size: few; V: TRBV7-2; DNA: TGTGCCCCCAGGATCCAGCGGGGTCTCGAGCAGTACTTC; CDR3: CAPRIQRGLEQYF
J: TRBJ2-5; D: TRBD2; size: few; V: TRBV7-2; DNA: TGTGCCAGCAGCTTGTCCGTGACTAGCGGACAAGAGACCCAGTACTTC; CDR3: CASSLSVTSGQETQYF
J: TRBJ2-5; D: .; size: few; V: TRBV18; DNA: TGTGCCAGCTCACCACCGGGGATGGGAGAGACCCAGTACTTC; CDR3: CASSPPGMGETQYF
J: TRBJ1-1; D: TRBD1; size: .; V: TRBV4-3; DNA: TGCGCCAGCAGCCAAATTCCCGGGACAGGGGTCGCTTTCTTT; CDR3: CASSQIPGTGVAFF
J: TRBJ2-5; D: TRBD2; size: .; V: TRBV7-2; DNA: TGTGCCAGCAGCCGGACTAGCGGGGGCCGGGGTCAAGAGACCCAGTACTTC; CDR3: CASSRTSGGRGQETQYF
J: TRBJ2-7; D: TRBD1; size: few; V: TRBV4-1; DNA: TGCGCCAGCAGCCAAGGGGACAGGGAGTACGAGCAGTACTTC; CDR3: CASSQGDREYEQYF
J: TRBJ1-5; D: .; size: .; V: TRBV12-3/TRBV12-4; DNA: TGTGCCAGCAGTTCTGAGGTGAATCAGCCCCAGCATTTT; CDR3: CASSSEVNQPQHF
J: TRBJ1-1; D: .; size: few; V: TRBV28; DNA: TGTGCCAGCAGTTTAGGTGGAGCTTTCTTT; CDR3: CASSLGGAFF
J: TRBJ2-2; D: .; size: .; V: TRBV7-9; DNA: TGTGCCAGCAGCGCCGGGACTGAAAACACCGGGGAGCTGTTTTTT; CDR3: CASSAGTENTGELFF
J: TRBJ1-1; D: .; size: .; V: TRBV10-3; DNA: TGTGCCATCAGTGGAAGCAGGGAGGTCTTCACTGAAGCTTTCTTT; CDR3: CAISGSREVFTEAFF
J: TRBJ2-1; D: .; size: few; V: TRBV5-1; DNA: TGCGCCAGCAGCGACGGGTCTTCGGATGAGCAGTTCTTC; CDR3: CASSDGSSDEQFF
J: TRBJ1-2; D: .; size: few; V: TRBV20-1; DNA: TGCAGTGCTATAAACGGCTATGGCTACACCTTC; CDR3: CSAINGYGYTF
J: TRBJ1-6; D: .; size: many; V: TRBV7-2; DNA: TGTGCCAGCAGCTACTCGGACCCTGTGGTCTCACCCCTCCACTTT; CDR3: CASSYSDPVVSPLHF
J: TRBJ2-1; D: TRBD2; size: .; V: TRBV20-1; DNA: TGCAGTGCTAGTTCACAAACTAGCGGGGGCTACAATGAGCAGTTCTTC; CDR3: CSASSQTSGGYNEQFF
J: TRBJ2-3; D: .; size: .; V: TRBV6-5; DNA: TGTGCCAGCAGTTACTCGTCAGGGGGCACAGATACGCAGTATTTT; CDR3: CASSYSSGGTDTQYF
J: TRBJ2-5; D: TRBD2; size: .; V: TRBV7-2; DNA: TGTGCCAGCAGCTTCCCCCTGGAGGGGACTAGATCAGAGACCCAGTACTTC; CDR3: CASSFPLEGTRSETQYF
J: TRBJ2-7; D: .; size: .; V: TRBV5-6; DNA: TGTGCCAGCAGCCGTGTGCACCATAACTCCTACGAGCAGTACTTC; CDR3: CASSRVHHNSYEQYF
J: TRBJ2-7; D: .; size: .; V: TRBV29-1; DNA: TGCAGCGTTGGTTACAACCTATACGAGCAGTACTTC; CDR3: CSVGYNLYEQYF
J: TRBJ2-1; D: TRBD2; size: .; V: TRBV6-2/TRBV6-3; DNA: TGTGCCAGCAGAACTGCGGGACTAGCGGTTAATGAGCAGTTCTTC; CDR3: CASRTAGLAVNEQFF
J: TRBJ2-6; D: .; size: .; V: TRBV7-9; DNA: TGTGCCAGCAGTCAAGCCAACTCTGGGGCCAACGTCCTGACTTTC; CDR3: CASSQANSGANVLTF
J: TRBJ2-7; D: TRBD2; size: few; V: TRBV2; DNA: TGTGCCAGCGGCCCGAGGAGCGGGGGCTACGAGCAGTACTTC; CDR3: CASGPRSGGYEQYF